Presented here are 16 T cell receptor beta chains from one specimen sequenced in a study of cytomegalovirus exposure and HLA in healthy donors. The PCR was carried out with 60 Vbeta primers and 13 Jbeta primers. The assay was immunoSEQ multiplex PCR, and TCRdb's table has in-frame clones only and misses some. In all, the sample yields about 170,000 clones. Sequenced material: PBMCs. Every receptor here comes from a woman aged 18-35 years in good health and CMV-seropositive.

The chain recombines TRBV7-9 with TRBJ1-1; D unresolved. Germline V CDR1 and CDR2: SEHNR, FQNEAQ (reference sequence). The V end lost 1 base, the J end lost 4 bases, and 10 bases lay between the germline ends. This CDR3 contains 14 residues. The CDR3 protein is CASSLVSPGTEAFF. DNA for the CDR3: TGTGCCAGCAGCTTAGTGTCGCCGGGCACTGAAGCTTTCTTT.

This chain joins TRBV30 and TRBJ1-2; D not certain. CDR1 is GTSNPN, CDR2 SVGIG, per germline (reference sequence). This CDR3 contains 14 residues. V was clipped by 2 bases and J by 3 bases, with 13 bases between them. Here the CDR3 DNA reads TGTGCCTGGAGTCTTGGAGCTATGCACTATGGCTACACCTTC. This sequence encodes CAWSLGAMHYGYTF. The full variable domain, its missing parts supplied by reference TRBV30 and TRBJ1-2, is SQTIHQWPATLVQPVGSPLSLECTVEGTSNPNLYWYRQAAGRGLQLLFYSVGIGQISSEVPQNLSASRPQDRQFILSSKKLLLSDSGFYLCAWSLGAMHYGYTFGSGTRLTVV.

The gene calls are TRBV2 and TRBJ1-3, with 7 bases identical to TRBD1. The germline V gene encodes CDR1 SNHLY and CDR2 FYNNEI. The CDR3 contains 19 residues. Trimming at V came to 8 bases and at J to 4 bases, leaving 23 bases not matched to a gene. The CDR3 protein is CASHPSGTASWETGNTIYF. The CDR3 bases are TGTGCCAGCCACCCATCCGGGACAGCCTCCTGGGAGACAGGAAACACCATATATTTT.

The rearrangement uses TRBV5-4 and TRBJ2-5, with 11 bases fitting TRBD1. The CDR3 spans 16 residues. The germline gives CDR1 SGHNT, CDR2 YYREEE (reference sequence). V lost 3 bases to trimming and J lost 4 bases; unmatched junction nucleotides: 8. CDR3 protein: CASSSLGQGAGETQYF. CDR3 sequence (DNA): TGTGCCAGCAGCTCGCTCGGACAGGGGGCGGGAGAGACCCAGTACTTC. Drawing the rest from reference TRBV5-4 and TRBJ2-5, the complete variable domain is ETGVTQSPTHLIKTRGQQVTLRCSSQSGHNTVSWYQQALGQGPQFIFQYYREEENGRGNFPPRFSGLQFPNYSSELNVNALELDDSALYLCASSSLGQGAGETQYFGPGTRLLVL.

The V and J genes are TRBV4-1 and TRBJ2-3; 9 bases fit TRBD2. The CDR3 has 16 residues. Trimming took 3 bases from V and 6 from J; bases not matched to a gene: 10. In germline, CDR1 is MGHRA, CDR2 YSYEKL. The CDR3 bases are TGCGCCAGCAGCCACGATCGGACTAGCGCCCAGGATACGCAGTATTTT. The encoded protein is CASSHDRTSAQDTQYF.

The V and J genes are TRBV2 and TRBJ2-5; 12 bases match TRBD2. The V and J ends lost 0 bases and 2 bases, in that order; junction bases with no gene match: 1. Germline V gives CDR1 SNHLY, CDR2 FYNNEI. This CDR3 comprises 16 residues. This chain's CDR3 is CASSEALAGGQETQYF. CDR3 nucleotide sequence: TGTGCCAGCAGTGAAGCTCTAGCGGGGGGGCAAGAGACCCAGTACTTC.

CDR3 coding DNA: TGTGCCAGCAGCGAGGTTGGAACTAATGAAAAACTGTTTTTT. Protein sequence: CASSEVGTNEKLFF. This chain joins TRBV6-6 and TRBJ1-4; the D is unclear. Germline loops: CDR1 MNHNY, CDR2 SVGAGI (reference sequence). This CDR3 is 14 amino acids long. V gave up 6 bases and J gave up 1 base, with 9 bases separating them.

The chain has TRBV28 and TRBJ1-1, with a tentative D call TRBD1 (6 bases). Trimming took off 7 bases at V and 0 bases at J, with 12 bases between the two ends. Germline-derived CDR1 and CDR2 are MDHEN and SYDVKM. The CDR3 runs 14 residues. The CDR3 DNA reads TGTGCCAGCAAGGCGGGGGCATTGAACACTGAAGCTTTCTTT. The encoded protein is CASKAGALNTEAFF.

The chain couples TRBV10-3 to TRBJ2-1, with a tentative D call TRBD2 (6 bases). This CDR3 comprises 17 residues. V was cut by 2 bases and J by 0 bases, with 14 bases left in between. Germline-derived CDR1 and CDR2 are ENHRY and SYGVKD. The CDR3 DNA reads TGTGCCATCAGTGAGCCTCTAGCGCAAAGCTCCTACAATGAGCAGTTCTTC. This gives the protein CAISEPLAQSSYNEQFF.

V and J are TRBV5-5 and TRBJ1-5; 8 bases agree with TRBD1. The CDR3 spans 17 residues. CDR1 is SGHKS and CDR2 is YYEKEE in the germline V gene (reference sequence). With V trimmed by 3 bases and J by 0 bases, 8 bases remained unmatched. The chain's CDR3 is CASSYGQGLYSNQPQHF. The CDR3 DNA follows: TGTGCCAGCAGCTACGGACAGGGACTGTATAGCAATCAGCCCCAGCATTTT.

V gene TRBV9 combines with J gene TRBJ2-3; 14 bases match TRBD2. Germline lookup yields CDR1 SGDLS and CDR2 YYNGEE. The J segment lost 5 bases and the V segment lost 4 bases, leaving 3 bases of the junction unmatched. CDR3 length equals 15 residues. CDR3 coding DNA: TGTGCCAGCAGCACCGGACTAGCGGGGGGAGATACGCAGTATTTT. Its translation is CASSTGLAGGDTQYF.

The chain links TRBV13 to TRBJ2-1; a possible D gene is TRBD2 (6 bases). The germline gives CDR1 PRHDT, CDR2 FYEKMQ (reference sequence). Deletions cut 5 bases from V and 4 bases from J, with 15 bases between. CDR3 length: 15 amino acids. The CDR3 DNA sequence: TGTGCCAGCAGCCTCTCGGGACTGCAGTACAATGAGCAGTTCTTC. Translation gives CASSLSGLQYNEQFF.

This chain connects TRBV5-5 to TRBJ1-2, with 8 positions matching TRBD1. The ends lost 2 bases at V and 8 bases at J; junction bases unmatched: 8. CDR3 length: 14 residues. CDR1 and CDR2 from the germline V gene are SGHKS and YYEKEE (reference sequence). As DNA, the CDR3 is TGTGCCAGCAGCTTAACAGGACAGGGCTTCGGCTACACCTTC. Amino acids: CASSLTGQGFGYTF.

The rearrangement joins TRBV5-4 to TRBJ1-5; weak D call: TRBD1 (5 bases). Looked up from germline, CDR1 is SGHNT and CDR2 is YYREEE (reference sequence). This CDR3 region has 15 residues. The V end was cut by 0 bases, the J end by 5 bases, with 12 bases between. Here the CDR3 DNA reads TGTGCCAGCAGCTTGGAACCAGGGAGGGATCAGCCCCAGCATTTT. Protein product: CASSLEPGRDQPQHF.

This chain links TRBV7-9 with TRBJ2-1, with a tentative D call TRBD1 (5 bases). There are 18 residues in the CDR3. The V gene lost 1 base and the J gene lost 1 base, with 17 bases spanning the gap. In germline, CDR1 is SEHNR, CDR2 FQNEAQ (reference sequence). The CDR3 reads CASSLGQGLSLSYNEQFF. The CDR3 coding sequence is TGTGCCAGCAGCTTAGGCCAGGGCCTAAGCTTATCCTACAATGAGCAGTTCTTC.

The V gene is TRBV30, the J gene TRBJ1-6, with D perhaps matching TRBD1 (5 bases). The CDR3 has 15 residues. Germline V gives CDR1 GTSNPN, CDR2 SVGIG (reference sequence). The V gene lost 2 bases and the J gene lost 7 bases, with 15 bases spanning the gap. The CDR3 spells CAWSPPEGRNSPLHF. The CDR3 region has the DNA TGTGCCTGGAGTCCGCCGGAGGGGAGAAATTCACCCCTCCACTTT.